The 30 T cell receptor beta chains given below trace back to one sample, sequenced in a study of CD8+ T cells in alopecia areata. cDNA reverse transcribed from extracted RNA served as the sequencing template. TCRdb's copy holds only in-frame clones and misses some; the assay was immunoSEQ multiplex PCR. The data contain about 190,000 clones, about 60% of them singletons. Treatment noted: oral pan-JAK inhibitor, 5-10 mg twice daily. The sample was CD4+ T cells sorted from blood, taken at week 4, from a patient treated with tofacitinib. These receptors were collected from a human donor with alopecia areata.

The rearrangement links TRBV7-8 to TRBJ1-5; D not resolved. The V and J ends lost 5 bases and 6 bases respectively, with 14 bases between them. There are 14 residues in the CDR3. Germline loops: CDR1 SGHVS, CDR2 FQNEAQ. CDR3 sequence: CASSIKSDLQPQHF. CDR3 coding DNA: TGTGCCAGCAGCATCAAATCGGACCTTCAGCCCCAGCATTTT.

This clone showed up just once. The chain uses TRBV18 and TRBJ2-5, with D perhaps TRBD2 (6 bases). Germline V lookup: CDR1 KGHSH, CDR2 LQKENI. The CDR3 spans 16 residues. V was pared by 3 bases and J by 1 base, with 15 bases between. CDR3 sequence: CASSPRRLVGQETQYF. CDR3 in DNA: TGTGCCAGCTCACCCCGAAGACTAGTAGGCCAAGAGACCCAGTACTTC.

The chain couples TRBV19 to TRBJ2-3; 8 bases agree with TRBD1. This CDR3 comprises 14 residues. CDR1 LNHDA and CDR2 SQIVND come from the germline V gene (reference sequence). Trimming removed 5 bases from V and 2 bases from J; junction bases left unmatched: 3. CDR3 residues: CASSLGQATDTQYF. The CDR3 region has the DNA TGTGCCAGTAGTCTGGGACAGGCCACAGATACGCAGTATTTT.

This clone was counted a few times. The DNA of the CDR3 is TGTGCCAGCAGTCCTGCCTTGGGCCACGAGCAGTACTTC. It encodes CASSPALGHEQYF. The chain links TRBV27 to TRBJ2-7, with D hard to call. The germline CDR1 and CDR2 sequences are MNHEY and SMNVEV (reference sequence). The V end was cut by 5 bases, the J end by 5 bases, with 13 bases between. This CDR3 contains 13 residues.

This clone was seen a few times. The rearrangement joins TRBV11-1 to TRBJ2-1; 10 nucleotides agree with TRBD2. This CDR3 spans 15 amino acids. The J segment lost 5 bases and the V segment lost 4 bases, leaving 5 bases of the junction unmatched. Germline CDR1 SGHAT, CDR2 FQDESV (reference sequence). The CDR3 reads CASSSRLAGNNEQFF. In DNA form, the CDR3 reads TGTGCCAGCAGCTCACGACTAGCGGGTAACAATGAGCAGTTCTTC.

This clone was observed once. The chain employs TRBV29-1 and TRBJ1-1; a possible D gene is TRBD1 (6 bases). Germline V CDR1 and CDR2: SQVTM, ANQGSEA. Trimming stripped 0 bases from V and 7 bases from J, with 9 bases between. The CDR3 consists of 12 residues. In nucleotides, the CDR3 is TGCAGCGTTGAAGACCTGGACAGTGAAGCTTTCTTT. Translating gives CSVEDLDSEAFF.

For the CDR3, the DNA is TGTGCCAGCAAGACTCACAGGGTGAACACTGAAGCTTTCTTT. Translated, it gives CASKTHRVNTEAFF. This rearrangement joins TRBV27 to TRBJ1-1; TRBD1 is a possible D gene (6 bases). Germline V gene data show CDR1 as MNHEY and CDR2 as SMNVEV (reference sequence). Trimming removed 7 bases at V and 0 bases at J, with 12 bases between. The CDR3 has 14 amino acids.

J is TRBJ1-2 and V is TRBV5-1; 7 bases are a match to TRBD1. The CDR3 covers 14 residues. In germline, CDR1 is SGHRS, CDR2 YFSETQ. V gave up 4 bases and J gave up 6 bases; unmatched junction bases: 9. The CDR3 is CASSVPTGLDGYTF. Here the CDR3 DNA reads TGCGCCAGCAGCGTCCCGACAGGGTTGGATGGCTACACCTTC.

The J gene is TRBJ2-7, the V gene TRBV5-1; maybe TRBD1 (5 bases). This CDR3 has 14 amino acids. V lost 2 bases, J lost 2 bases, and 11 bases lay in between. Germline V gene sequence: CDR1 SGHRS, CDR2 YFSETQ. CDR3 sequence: CASSFNTGAYEQYF. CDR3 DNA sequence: TGCGCCAGCAGCTTTAATACAGGAGCCTACGAGCAGTACTTC.

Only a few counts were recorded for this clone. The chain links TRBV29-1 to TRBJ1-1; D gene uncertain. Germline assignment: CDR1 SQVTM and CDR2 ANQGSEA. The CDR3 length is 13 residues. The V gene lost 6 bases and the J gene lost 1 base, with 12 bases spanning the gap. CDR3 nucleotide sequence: TGCAGCGTCCGCCGGGAGGAGAACACTGAAGCTTTCTTT. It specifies CSVRREENTEAFF.

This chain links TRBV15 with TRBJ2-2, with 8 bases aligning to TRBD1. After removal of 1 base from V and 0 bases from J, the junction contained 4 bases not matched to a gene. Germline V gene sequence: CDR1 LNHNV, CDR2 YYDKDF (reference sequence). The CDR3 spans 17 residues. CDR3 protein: CATSRGSGGSNTGELFF. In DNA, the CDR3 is TGTGCCACCAGCAGAGGCTCAGGGGGCTCGAACACCGGGGAGCTGTTTTTT.

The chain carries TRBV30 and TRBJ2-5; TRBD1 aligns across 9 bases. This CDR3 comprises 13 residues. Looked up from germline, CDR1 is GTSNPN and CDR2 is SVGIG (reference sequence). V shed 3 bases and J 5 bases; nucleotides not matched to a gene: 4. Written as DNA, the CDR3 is TGTGCCTGGAGGGATACAGGGGGCGAGACCCAGTACTTC. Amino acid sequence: CAWRDTGGETQYF.

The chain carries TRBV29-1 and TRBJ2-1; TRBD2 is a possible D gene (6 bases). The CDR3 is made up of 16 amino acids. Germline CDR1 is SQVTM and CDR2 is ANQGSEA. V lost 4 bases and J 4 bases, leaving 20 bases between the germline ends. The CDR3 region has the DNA TGCAGCGTTGCGAACCACCGCGGGACGGAATACAATGAGCAGTTCTTC. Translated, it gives CSVANHRGTEYNEQFF.

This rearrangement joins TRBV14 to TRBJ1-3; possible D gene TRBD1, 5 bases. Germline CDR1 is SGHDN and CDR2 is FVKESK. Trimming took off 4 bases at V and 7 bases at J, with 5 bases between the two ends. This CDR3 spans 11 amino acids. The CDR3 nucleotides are TGTGCCAGCAGCCCAGGGAACACCATATATTTT. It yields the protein CASSPGNTIYF.

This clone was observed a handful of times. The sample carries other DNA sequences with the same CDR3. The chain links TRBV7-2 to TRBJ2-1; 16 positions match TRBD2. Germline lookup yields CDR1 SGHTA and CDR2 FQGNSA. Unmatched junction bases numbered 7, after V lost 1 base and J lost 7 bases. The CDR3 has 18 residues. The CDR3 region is CASSLVSGTSGRGNEQFF. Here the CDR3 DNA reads TGTGCCAGCAGCTTAGTTTCCGGGACTAGCGGGAGGGGGAATGAGCAGTTCTTC.

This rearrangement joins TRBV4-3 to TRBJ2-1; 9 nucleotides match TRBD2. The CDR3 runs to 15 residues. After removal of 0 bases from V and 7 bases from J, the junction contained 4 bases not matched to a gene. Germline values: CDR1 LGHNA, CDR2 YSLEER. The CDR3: CASSQEGLAANEQFF. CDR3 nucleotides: TGCGCCAGCAGCCAAGAGGGACTAGCTGCTAATGAGCAGTTCTTC.

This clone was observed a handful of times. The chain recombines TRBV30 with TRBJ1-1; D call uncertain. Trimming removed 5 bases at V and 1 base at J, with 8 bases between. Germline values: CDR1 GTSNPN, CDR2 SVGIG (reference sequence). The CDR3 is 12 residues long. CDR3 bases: TGTGCCTGGGATCGACAGAACACTGAAGCTTTCTTT. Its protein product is CAWDRQNTEAFF.

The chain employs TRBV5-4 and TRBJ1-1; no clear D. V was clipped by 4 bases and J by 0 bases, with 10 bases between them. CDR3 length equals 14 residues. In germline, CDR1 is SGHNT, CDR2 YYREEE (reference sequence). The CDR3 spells CASSLGVMNTEAFF. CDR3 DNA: TGTGCCAGCAGCCTAGGAGTCATGAACACTGAAGCTTTCTTT.

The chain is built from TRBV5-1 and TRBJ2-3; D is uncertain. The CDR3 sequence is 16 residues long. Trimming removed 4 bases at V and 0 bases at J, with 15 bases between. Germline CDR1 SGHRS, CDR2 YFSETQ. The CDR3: CASSPLDRTSTDTQYF. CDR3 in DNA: TGCGCCAGCAGCCCTTTGGACCGAACTAGCACAGATACGCAGTATTTT.

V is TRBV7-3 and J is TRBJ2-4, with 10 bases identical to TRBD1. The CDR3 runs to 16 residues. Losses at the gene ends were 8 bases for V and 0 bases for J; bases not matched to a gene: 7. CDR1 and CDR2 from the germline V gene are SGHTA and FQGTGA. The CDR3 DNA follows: TGTGCCAGCGCCCCGACAGGGGGCTTAGCCAAAAACATTCAGTACTTC. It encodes CASAPTGGLAKNIQYF.

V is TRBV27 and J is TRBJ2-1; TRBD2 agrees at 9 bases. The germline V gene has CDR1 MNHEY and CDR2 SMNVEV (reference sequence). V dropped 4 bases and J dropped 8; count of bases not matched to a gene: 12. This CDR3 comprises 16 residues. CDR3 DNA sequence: TGTGCCAGCAGTTCGACCGGACTAGCGTCGATCGATGAGCAGTTCTTC. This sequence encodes CASSSTGLASIDEQFF.

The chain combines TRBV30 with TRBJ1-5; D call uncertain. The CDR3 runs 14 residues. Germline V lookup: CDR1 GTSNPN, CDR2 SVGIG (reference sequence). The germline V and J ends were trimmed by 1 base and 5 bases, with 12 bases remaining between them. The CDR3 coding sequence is TGTGCCTGGAGTGCTACCTTAATAGATCAGCCCCAGCATTTT. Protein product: CAWSATLIDQPQHF.

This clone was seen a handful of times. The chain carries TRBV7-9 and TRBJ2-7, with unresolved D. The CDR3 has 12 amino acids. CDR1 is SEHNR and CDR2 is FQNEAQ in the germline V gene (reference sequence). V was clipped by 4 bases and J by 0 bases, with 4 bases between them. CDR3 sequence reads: CASSYSSYEQYF. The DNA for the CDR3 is TGTGCCAGCAGCTACTCCTCCTACGAGCAGTACTTC.

CDR3 DNA sequence: TGCAGCGTTGGGACTAGGTTTACCGGGGAGCTGTTTTTT. Its translation is CSVGTRFTGELFF. This chain uses TRBV29-1 with TRBJ2-2; 7 bases line up with TRBD2. CDR3 length: 13 amino acids. V gave up 4 bases and J gave up 5 bases; unmatched junction bases: 4. CDR1 SQVTM and CDR2 ANQGSEA come from the germline V gene.

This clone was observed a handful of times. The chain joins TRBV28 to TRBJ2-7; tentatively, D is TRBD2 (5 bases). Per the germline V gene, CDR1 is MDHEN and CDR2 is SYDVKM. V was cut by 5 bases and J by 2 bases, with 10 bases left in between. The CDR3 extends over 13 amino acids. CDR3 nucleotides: TGTGCCAGCAGTCCCTTGGGAGCCTACGAGCAGTACTTC. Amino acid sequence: CASSPLGAYEQYF.

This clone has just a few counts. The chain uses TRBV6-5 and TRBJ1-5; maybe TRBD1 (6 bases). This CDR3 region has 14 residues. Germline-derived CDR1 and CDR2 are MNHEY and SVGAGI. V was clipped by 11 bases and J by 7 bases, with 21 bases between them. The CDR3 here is CASWNRDIIQPQHF. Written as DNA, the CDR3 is TGTGCCTCGTGGAACCGGGACATCATCCAGCCCCAGCATTTT.

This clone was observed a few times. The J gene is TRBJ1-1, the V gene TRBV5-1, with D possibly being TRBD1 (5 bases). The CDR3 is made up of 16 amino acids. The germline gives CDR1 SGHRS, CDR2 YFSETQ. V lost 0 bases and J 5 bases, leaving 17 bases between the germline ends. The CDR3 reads CASSLVTGEGSTEAFF. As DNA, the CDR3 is TGCGCCAGCAGCTTGGTCACGGGGGAAGGGTCGACTGAAGCTTTCTTT.

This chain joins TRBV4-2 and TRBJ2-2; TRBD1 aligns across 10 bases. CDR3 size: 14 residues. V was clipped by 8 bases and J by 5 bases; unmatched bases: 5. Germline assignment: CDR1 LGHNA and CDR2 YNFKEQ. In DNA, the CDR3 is TGTGCCAGCTACTGGACAGGGGGGACCGGGGAGCTGTTTTTT. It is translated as CASYWTGGTGELFF.

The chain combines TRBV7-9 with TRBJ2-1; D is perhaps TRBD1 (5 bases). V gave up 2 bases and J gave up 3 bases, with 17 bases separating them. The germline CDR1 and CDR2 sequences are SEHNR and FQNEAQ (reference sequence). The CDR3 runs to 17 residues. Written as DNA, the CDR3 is TGTGCCAGCAGCTTACATGGGGTCCAGGGCCTCTACAATGAGCAGTTCTTC. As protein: CASSLHGVQGLYNEQFF.

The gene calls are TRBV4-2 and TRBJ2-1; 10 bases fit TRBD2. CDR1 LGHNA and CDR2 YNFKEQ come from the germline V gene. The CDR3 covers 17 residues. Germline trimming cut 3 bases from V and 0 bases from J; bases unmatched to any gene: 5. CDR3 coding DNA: TGTGCCAGCAGCCAGGGAGGGACTAGCGTCTCCTACAATGAGCAGTTCTTC. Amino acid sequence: CASSQGGTSVSYNEQFF.